The rows below give T cell receptor beta chains drawn from one sample of a study of identical twins. Using its own MiXCR run on the 5' RACE reads, TCRdb lists one record per CDR3 protein. In the table there are 300,000 or so distinct CDR3 sequences, roughly 10% of which are singletons. These same data were also listed under a study on yellow fever vaccine responses in identical twins.

Sequenced: CD8+ T cells sorted from blood. The origin of the receptors is a woman younger than 30 in good health. CDR3s include the opening cysteine and the closing phenylalanine or tryptophan. Only part of the rows carry a size: once, few, many, or a class if the clone is expanded.

J,size,V,CDR3
TRBJ2-7,-,TRBV20-1,CSARKALAEIYEQYF
TRBJ2-3,-,TRBV5-1,CASSLGTSGADTQYF
TRBJ2-7,-,TRBV29-1,CSVHFGSLGQYF
TRBJ1-1,many,TRBV5-1,CASSVGQNTEAFF
TRBJ2-7,many,TRBV28,CASSLFPGYEQYF
TRBJ2-2,many,TRBV29-1,CSVEAPNTGELFF
TRBJ2-1,few,TRBV12-3/TRBV12-4,CASSSGPPALNEQFF
TRBJ2-7,-,TRBV28,CASKRQGDLFYEQYF
TRBJ2-7,-,TRBV7-9,CASSQTGGGEQYF
TRBJ2-7,-,TRBV20-1,CSAREVGNPYEQYF
TRBJ2-7,-,TRBV15,CATSRVFVHSVEQYF
TRBJ2-3,many,TRBV9,CASSRSGGNADTQYF
TRBJ1-2,many,TRBV20-1,CSPRDGQGYYGYTF
TRBJ2-2,few,TRBV27,CASSLRSGVGELFF
TRBJ1-1,few,TRBV20-1,CSARAIGGGTEAFF
TRBJ1-1,many,TRBV24-1,CATSDRTGRNTEAFF
TRBJ2-7,-,TRBV11-2,CASSYAAGDGYEQYF
TRBJ2-2,few,TRBV4-1,CASSQSPGRNTGELFF
TRBJ1-1,-,TRBV5-5,CASSLVTGGTEAFF
TRBJ2-5,-,TRBV2,CASSEASPIIAGGPETQYF
TRBJ2-2,many,TRBV5-1,CASRTGYDTGELFF
TRBJ2-7,many,TRBV7-9,CASSLSTYEQYF
TRBJ2-5,few,TRBV21-1,CASSKSRLAGSVETQYF
TRBJ2-2,few,TRBV18,CASSPQGENTGELFF
TRBJ2-1,-,TRBV7-8,CASSLAITSGYNEQFF
TRBJ2-7,-,TRBV27,CASSLYPGAPGYEQYF
TRBJ2-7,-,TRBV7-6,CASSLRVGGSSYEQYF
TRBJ2-7,few,TRBV2,CASCWRTYEQYF
TRBJ2-5,many,TRBV11-2,CASRRQGTEETQYF
TRBJ1-1,-,TRBV27,CASRLTGDYTEAFF
TRBJ2-7,-,TRBV29-1,CSVPSGVSYEQYF
TRBJ2-1,-,TRBV12-3/TRBV12-4,CASRYSGRAEFF
TRBJ2-3,-,TRBV20-1,CSAEDQGDATDTQYF
TRBJ2-2,few,TRBV30,CAWSVLEENTGELFF
TRBJ2-7,-,TRBV14,CASSQDVGLAVYEQYF
TRBJ1-2,few,TRBV7-3,CASSLTGGFTNYGYTF
TRBJ2-1,many,TRBV7-9,CASSSLGQGGNEQFF
TRBJ2-5,-,TRBV5-6,CASSLKMVEETQYF
TRBJ1-2,many,TRBV5-1,CASSFSGRAGYGYTF
TRBJ2-3,few,TRBV6-4,CASSDGGVGDTQYF
TRBJ2-3,-,TRBV9,CASSVGLAGGTDTQYF
TRBJ2-1,few,TRBV11-2,CASSFRTDNNEQFF
TRBJ2-7,many,TRBV7-2,CASSLDQESYEQYF
TRBJ2-7,many,TRBV27,CASSLQGYYEQYF